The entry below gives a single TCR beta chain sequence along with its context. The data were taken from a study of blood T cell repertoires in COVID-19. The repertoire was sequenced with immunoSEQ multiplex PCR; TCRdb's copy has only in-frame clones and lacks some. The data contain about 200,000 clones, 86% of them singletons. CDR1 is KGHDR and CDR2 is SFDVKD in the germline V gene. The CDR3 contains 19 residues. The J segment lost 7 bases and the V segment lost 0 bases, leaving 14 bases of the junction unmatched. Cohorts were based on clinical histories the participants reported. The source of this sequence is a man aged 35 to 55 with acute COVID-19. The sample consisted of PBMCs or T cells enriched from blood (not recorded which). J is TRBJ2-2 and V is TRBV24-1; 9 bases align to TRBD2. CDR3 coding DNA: TGTGCCACCAGTGATTTGCAAGGTAGCGGGAGTAGGAATGGCGGGGAGCTGTTTTTT. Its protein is CATSDLQGSGSRNGGELFF.